Below are 10 T cell receptor beta chains sequenced from a single sample in a study of Ad26.COV2.S vaccination and SARS-CoV-2 variants. The treatment denotes: some 20 received Ad26.COV2.S at low or high dose, single or two shots; roughly 5 received placebo; per-sample allocation not given. Samples analyzed were those drawn on day 63 after the first vaccine or placebo injection. The data were produced by immunoSEQ multiplex PCR, yet TCRdb's version contains in-frame clones alone and is incomplete. Among about 320,000 clones listed, approximately 87% were seen once. Specimen: peripheral blood, collected in a trial of Ad26.COV2.S vaccine versus placebo. All receptors derive from a person between 18 and 65 years old who received the Ad26.COV2.S COVID-19 vaccine or a placebo.

The chain couples TRBV6-2 or TRBV6-3 to TRBJ2-7; D is possibly TRBD2 (6 bases). Looked up from germline, CDR1 is MNHEY and CDR2 is SVGEGT. The V and J ends lost 6 bases and 3 bases respectively, with 12 bases between them. The CDR3 is made up of 13 amino acids. This CDR3 reads CASSGGAGYEQYV. Written as DNA, the CDR3 is TGTGCCAGCAGCGGGGGAGCAGGCTACGAGCAGTACGTC.

V usage is TRBV29-1 and J usage is TRBJ2-7; possible D gene TRBD2, 7 bases. The length of the CDR3 is 16 residues. V was trimmed by 4 bases and J by 1 base, leaving 20 bases between them. Germline values: CDR1 SQVTM, CDR2 ANQGSEA. CDR3 sequence (DNA): TGCAGCGTTGTGGGGGGGGGACAACCAAGATCCTACGAGCAGTACTTC. Protein product: CSVVGGGQPRSYEQYF.

About this clone: Additional DNA sequences in this sample encode the identical CDR3. The J gene is TRBJ2-7, the V gene TRBV5-1; TRBD1 matches at 10 bases. CDR3 length: 14 residues. The trim removed 0 bases at V and 3 bases at J, leaving 0 bases unmatched. The germline gives CDR1 SGHRS, CDR2 YFSETQ. The CDR3 DNA reads as TGCGCCAGCAGCTTGGGGACAGGGGGCTACGAGCAGTACTTC. This gives the protein CASSLGTGGYEQYF. The variable domain in full, completed from reference TRBV5-1 and TRBJ2-7, reads KAGVTQTPRYLIKTRGQQVTLSCSPISGHRSVSWYQQTPGQGLQFLFEYFSETQRNKGNFPGRFSGRQFSNSRSEMNVSTLELGDSALYLCASSLGTGGYEQYFGPGTRLTVT.

This clone has just a few counts. Other nucleotide sequences from this sample produce the same CDR3. The J gene is TRBJ2-5, the V gene TRBV18; no reliable D call. The length of the CDR3 is 11 residues. Germline CDR1 KGHSH, CDR2 LQKENI. V was clipped by 5 bases and J by 1 base, with 2 bases between them. Here the CDR3 reads CASSSQETQYF. CDR3 nucleotide sequence: TGTGCCAGCTCAAGCCAAGAGACCCAGTACTTC.

This clone has more than one count but fewer than ten. V is TRBV5-5 and J is TRBJ2-7, with D hard to call. The germline V gene encodes CDR1 SGHKS and CDR2 YYEKEE (reference sequence). With 2 bases removed from V and 0 bases from J, the gap between germline ends came to 15 bases. This CDR3 is 16 amino acids long. The CDR3 nucleotides read TGTGCCAGCAGCTTTCGTCTAATCCCCTTCTCCTACGAGCAGTACTTC. It is translated as CASSFRLIPFSYEQYF.

This clone has just one count. The rearrangement uses TRBV19 and TRBJ2-7, with TRBD2 identical over 10 bases. Germline-derived CDR1 and CDR2 are LNHDA and SQIVND (reference sequence). This CDR3 spans 16 amino acids. Trimming at V came to 3 bases and at J to 3 bases, leaving 8 bases not matched to a gene. The CDR3 DNA reads TGTGCCAGTAGTATTAGGCGAGCGGGGGGGATCTACGAGCAGTACTTC. The encoded protein is CASSIRRAGGIYEQYF.

The chain carries TRBV19 and TRBJ1-2; perhaps TRBD1 as D (5 bases). The germline CDR1 and CDR2 sequences are LNHDA and SQIVND (reference sequence). The CDR3 covers 9 residues. The CDR3 DNA reads as TGTGCTTCAGGGCATGGCTACACCTTC. Translation gives CASGHGYTF.

This chain joins TRBV3-1 (or the pseudogene TRBV3-2) and TRBJ1-2; D call uncertain. CDR3 size: 14 residues. V lost 4 bases to trimming and J lost 8 bases, with 17 bases between them. The germline V gene has CDR1 LGHDT and CDR2 YNNKEL (reference sequence). The CDR3 spells CASSLREIKGGYTF. The CDR3 bases are TGTGCCAGCAGCCTTCGGGAGATTAAAGGGGGCTACACCTTC.

The V call is TRBV4-3, the J call TRBJ2-7, with D possibly being TRBD2 (5 bases). This CDR3 contains 15 residues. The V gene's germline CDR1 is LGHNA and CDR2 YSLEER. The germline V and J ends were trimmed by 1 base and 6 bases, with 16 bases remaining between them. The CDR3 reads CASSQGVTRSPEQYF. The DNA for the CDR3 is TGCGCCAGCAGCCAAGGGGTTACTAGATCACCCGAGCAGTACTTC.

The rearrangement links TRBV5-1 to TRBJ2-3; D tentatively fits TRBD1 or TRBD2 (5 bases each). The V gene's germline CDR1 is SGHRS and CDR2 YFSETQ. Between the trimmed V and J ends, which lost 2 bases and 6 bases, there was a span of 19 bases. The CDR3 is made up of 16 amino acids. The CDR3 reads CASSLGSGGPFDTQYF. CDR3 sequence (DNA): TGCGCCAGCAGCTTAGGTTCTGGGGGTCCCTTCGATACGCAGTATTTT.